The rows below give T cell receptor beta chains drawn from one sample of a study of Graves' ophthalmopathy and Graves' hyperthyroidism. Using its own MiXCR run on the multiplex PCR reads, TCRdb lists one record per CDR3 protein. This table holds roughly 400,000 distinct CDR3 sequences, about a sixth found once. Sequenced material: peripheral blood. Every receptor here comes from an adult woman with stable Graves' hyperthyroidism. The CDR3 runs from the conserved cysteine through the conserved F or W. D genes are given only for firm matches. The listing skips clone size in some rows; elsewhere it reads once, few, many or a size class.

>16|TRBV28|many|.|TRBJ2-2
CASSLGGGFNTGELFF
TGTGCCAGCAGTTTGGGGGGTGGATTCAACACCGGGGAGCTGTTTTTT
>12|TRBV9|.|TRBD1|TRBJ1-2
CASSVAGGGYTF
TGTGCCAGCAGCGTAGCAGGGGGAGGCTACACCTTC
>14|TRBV6-1|.|.|TRBJ1-2
CASSEAVGVDDYTF
TGTGCCAGCAGTGAGGCAGTGGGAGTCGATGACTACACCTTC
>14|TRBV12-3/TRBV12-4|many|TRBD1|TRBJ2-7
CASRKRQGVGEQYF
TGTGCCAGCAGAAAGAGACAGGGGGTCGGCGAGCAGTACTTC
>15|TRBV7-9|many|TRBD1|TRBJ2-5
CASSPYRGRLETQYF
TGTGCCAGCAGCCCGTACAGGGGGCGCCTTGAGACCCAGTACTTC
>16|TRBV20-1|few|TRBD2|TRBJ2-7
CSASRGLAGAAYEQYF
TGCAGTGCGTCTAGAGGACTAGCGGGGGCCGCCTACGAGCAGTACTTC
>17|TRBV6-2/TRBV6-3|many|TRBD2|TRBJ2-7
CASSYSLAGGGSDEQYF
TGTGCCAGCAGTTACTCCCTAGCGGGAGGAGGCAGTGACGAGCAGTACTTC
>14|TRBV28|many|.|TRBJ1-2
CASSSISRVSGYTF
TGTGCCAGCAGTTCCATATCAAGGGTCTCTGGCTACACCTTC
>12|TRBV24-1|.|.|TRBJ2-5
CATSDTEETQYF
TGTGCCACCAGTGATACTGAAGAGACCCAGTACTTC
>17|TRBV27|many|TRBD1|TRBJ1-6
CASSNRGIGSYNSPLHF
TGTGCCAGCAGCAACAGGGGGATAGGTTCCTATAATTCACCCCTCCACTTT
>16|TRBV29-1|many|TRBD1|TRBJ2-5
CSDTLRGTGGGETQYF
TGCAGCGATACACTGCGGGGGACAGGGGGCGGAGAGACCCAGTACTTC
>17|TRBV2|many|TRBD2|TRBJ2-5
CASISAILAGGPETQYF
TGTGCCAGCATAAGCGCTATTTTAGCGGGAGGGCCAGAGACCCAGTACTTC
>16|TRBV12-3/TRBV12-4|.|.|TRBJ2-1
CASGLSTDRSRNEQFF
TGTGCCAGCGGTTTATCGACCGACCGAAGTCGGAATGAGCAGTTCTTC
>16|TRBV6-2/TRBV6-3|many|TRBD2|TRBJ2-7
CASSYRTSGKEYEQYF
TGTGCCAGCAGTTACCGGACTAGCGGAAAGGAGTACGAGCAGTACTTC
>16|TRBV28|many|.|TRBJ1-3
CASISGQVHSGNTIYF
TGTGCCAGCATCTCAGGGCAGGTGCACTCTGGAAACACCATATATTTT
>13|TRBV27|many|.|TRBJ2-7
CASSFGIYYEQYF
TGTGCCAGCAGTTTTGGGATTTACTACGAGCAGTACTTC
>13|TRBV27|many|.|TRBJ1-2
CASSSGIWNGYTF
TGTGCCAGCAGTTCAGGGATCTGGAATGGCTACACCTTC
>15|TRBV28|many|.|TRBJ2-5
CASVNPGSTRETQYF
TGTGCCAGCGTAAACCCGGGGTCTACAAGAGAGACCCAGTACTTC
>15|TRBV4-2|once|TRBD1|TRBJ1-2
CASSQGDRVTGGYTF
TGTGCCAGCAGCCAAGGGGACAGGGTGACGGGCGGCTACACCTTC
>16|TRBV6-1|many|.|TRBJ1-3
CASSPDRPSSGNTIYF
TGTGCCAGCAGCCCTGACAGACCCTCCTCTGGAAACACCATATATTTT
>18|TRBV4-1|many|TRBD2|TRBJ2-5
CASSQDDRGGRAKETQYF
TGCGCCAGCAGCCAAGATGATCGGGGCGGGAGGGCCAAGGAGACCCAGTACTTC
>16|TRBV7-2|many|TRBD1|TRBJ1-5
CASSLLWTGGYQPQHF
TGTGCCAGCAGCTTACTTTGGACAGGGGGCTATCAGCCCCAGCATTTT